Listed below are T cell receptor beta chains from one sample, sequenced in a study of T cells in Graves' hyperthyroidism and ophthalmopathy. TCRdb recomputed calls from the multiplex PCR reads with MiXCR, one row per CDR3 protein. The sample includes a few hundred thousand distinct CDR3 sequences, around 14% of them seen just once. Sample: blood. Receptors originate from a woman under 40 with Graves' hyperthyroidism. Both conserved end residues are part of each CDR3. Each record gives: J gene, CDR3 length, V gene, clone size, D gene, CDR3 DNA, CDR3 protein. The D gene is left open where the match is weak. Expanded clones are given a class, and other clones once, few, many or no size at all.

TRBJ2-7	16	TRBV6-5	few	NA	TGTGCCAGCAGTTACACGTACGAGACATGGGACTACGAGCAGTACTTC	CASSYTYETWDYEQYF
TRBJ2-2	15	TRBV5-1	NA	NA	TGCGCCAGCAAGAGGGACTCCCGGGGTTCCGGGGAGCTGTTTTTT	CASKRDSRGSGELFF
TRBJ2-1	16	TRBV7-2	many	TRBD1	TGTGCCAGCAGCTTAGGAATACAGGGGGACTACAATGAGCAGTTCTTC	CASSLGIQGDYNEQFF
TRBJ2-2	14	TRBV9	NA	NA	TGTGCCAGCAGCGAATCAGGGAACACCGGGGAGCTGTTTTTT	CASSESGNTGELFF
TRBJ2-7	15	TRBV10-3	few	TRBD2	TGTGCCATCAGTGAGTCACTTGGCGGCGGGGGCGAGCAGTACTTC	CAISESLGGGGEQYF
TRBJ2-2	15	TRBV2	many	NA	TGTGCCAGCAGTGAACAGGCTTTTCAAACCGGGGAGCTGTTTTTT	CASSEQAFQTGELFF
TRBJ2-3	16	TRBV7-9	many	NA	TGTGCCAGCAGCTCCAACGCCAGAATGAGCACAGATACGCAGTATTTT	CASSSNARMSTDTQYF
TRBJ1-2	13	TRBV28	many	NA	TGTGCCAGCAGTTTCGACGGGGGCTATGGCTACACCTTC	CASSFDGGYGYTF
TRBJ1-1	15	TRBV3-1	many	TRBD1	TGTGCCAGCAGCCAAGCGGGACAGGGGAACACTGAAGCTTTCTTT	CASSQAGQGNTEAFF
TRBJ2-2	15	TRBV11-3	many	TRBD1	TGTGCCAGCAGCTCCGCCGGGACAGGGGCCGGGGAGCTGTTTTTT	CASSSAGTGAGELFF
TRBJ2-1	13	TRBV5-1	NA	TRBD2	TGCGCCAGCGGGGGGGTTCATTACAATGAGCAGTTCTTC	CASGGVHYNEQFF
TRBJ2-7	15	TRBV6-5	many	NA	TGTGCCAGCAGTTACTCGTCCCTCCATTGGTACGAGCAGTACTTC	CASSYSSLHWYEQYF
TRBJ2-2	14	TRBV27	many	TRBD2	TGTGCCAGCAGCCGGACTAGCAACACCGGGGAGCTGTTTTTT	CASSRTSNTGELFF
TRBJ2-1	15	TRBV5-1	many	NA	TGCGCCAGCAGCTTGGATCCAGGGGACTACAATGAGCAGTTCTTC	CASSLDPGDYNEQFF
TRBJ2-1	16	TRBV6-2/TRBV6-3	many	TRBD2	TGTGCCAGCAGTTTACTAGCGGGAAACCTCGACAATGAGCAGTTCTTC	CASSLLAGNLDNEQFF
TRBJ1-2	12	TRBV27	many	TRBD1	TGTGCCAGCAAGGGGGCCAACTATGGCTACACCTTC	CASKGANYGYTF
TRBJ1-1	14	TRBV30	NA	NA	TGTGCCTGGAACTTTGCAAGCTTGAACACTGAAGCTTTCTTT	CAWNFASLNTEAFF
TRBJ2-3	16	TRBV7-3	many	TRBD1	TGTGCCAGCAGCGGGGGACAGGGCGTGAGCACAGATACGCAGTATTTT	CASSGGQGVSTDTQYF
TRBJ2-2	12	TRBV19	NA	TRBD1	TGTGCCAGCCGGGACAGTATCGGGGAGCTGTTTTTT	CASRDSIGELFF
TRBJ2-1	11	TRBV7-2	many	NA	TGTGCCAGCAGCTTTGTCAATGAGCAGTTCTTC	CASSFVNEQFF
TRBJ2-2	16	TRBV7-6	NA	NA	TGTGCCAGCAGCTTAGGGACCTTAAAAAACACCGGGGAGCTGTTTTTT	CASSLGTLKNTGELFF
TRBJ2-2	14	TRBV19	few	TRBD1	TGTGCCAGTAGTGTGACAGGGGTCACCGGGGAGCTGTTTTTT	CASSVTGVTGELFF
TRBJ1-2	16	TRBV4-2	NA	NA	TGTGCCAGCAGCCAAGATCCCCCGGATGCTAACTATGGCTACACCTTC	CASSQDPPDANYGYTF
TRBJ2-5	14	TRBV7-6	NA	NA	TGTGCCAGCAGCTTAGACCCGGGAGCGGTGACCCAGTACTTC	CASSLDPGAVTQYF
TRBJ2-7	15	TRBV6-6	many	NA	TGTGCCAGCAGTTACTCGGCCGGGGGGCCCTACGAGCAGTACTTC	CASSYSAGGPYEQYF
TRBJ2-7	12	TRBV6-1	NA	TRBD2	TGTGCCAGCAGGCGGACTAGCGACGAGCAGTACTTC	CASRRTSDEQYF
TRBJ2-3	14	TRBV25-1	few	TRBD1	TGTGCCAGCAGTGGCTCAGGGGGCTCAGATACGCAGTATTTT	CASSGSGGSDTQYF
TRBJ2-7	12	TRBV10-2	many	NA	TGTGCCAGCAGAGGGCTAGCCTACGAGCAGTACTTC	CASRGLAYEQYF
TRBJ2-7	15	TRBV30	many	NA	TGTGCCTGGATAGGAGGGCCCTCAGGGGTCTACGAGCAGTACTTC	CAWIGGPSGVYEQYF
TRBJ2-2	17	TRBV5-1	NA	TRBD1	TGCGCCAGCAGCAAAATAGGGACAGACCTTAACACCGGGGAGCTGTTTTTT	CASSKIGTDLNTGELFF
TRBJ2-7	14	TRBV30	many	TRBD2	TGTGCCTGGAACCTCCTAGCGGGACCCTACGAGCAGTACTTC	CAWNLLAGPYEQYF
TRBJ1-1	13	TRBV6-1	few	TRBD1	TGTGCCAGCAGAGACAGGGTAATCGGTGAAGCTTTCTTT	CASRDRVIGEAFF
TRBJ1-4	14	TRBV7-6	NA	TRBD1	TGTGCCAGCACCCCAGGGGGGCTTAATGAAAAACTGTTTTTT	CASTPGGLNEKLFF